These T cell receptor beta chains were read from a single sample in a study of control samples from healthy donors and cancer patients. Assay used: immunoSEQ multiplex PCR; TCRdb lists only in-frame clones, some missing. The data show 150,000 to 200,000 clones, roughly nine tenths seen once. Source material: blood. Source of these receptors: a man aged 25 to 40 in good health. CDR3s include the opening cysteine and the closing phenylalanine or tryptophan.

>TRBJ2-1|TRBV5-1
CASSYNSGRYYNEQFF
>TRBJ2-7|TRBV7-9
CASSPGTGYEQYF
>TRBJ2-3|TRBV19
CASSIGAGVRDTQYF
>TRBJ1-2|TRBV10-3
CAISGEQGFYGYTF
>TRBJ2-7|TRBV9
CASSVAGTSGLYEQYF
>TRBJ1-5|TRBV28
CASRSRDSSNQPQHF
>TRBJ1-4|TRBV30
CAWSIREKLFF
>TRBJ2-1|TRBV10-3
CAISEVGLGQFF
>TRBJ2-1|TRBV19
CASSLGSVQFF
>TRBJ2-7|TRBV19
CASRETGGARSYEQYF
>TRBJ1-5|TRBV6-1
CASSEALFQPQHF
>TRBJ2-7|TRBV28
CASSYSAGEQYF
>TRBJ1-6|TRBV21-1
CASSKPPEGSPLHF
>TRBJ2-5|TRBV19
CASSRAVQETQYF
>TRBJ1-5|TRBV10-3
CAISGQGDQPQHF
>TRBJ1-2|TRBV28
CASTRGDGYTF
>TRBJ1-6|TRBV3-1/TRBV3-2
CASSHSGVWDSPLHF
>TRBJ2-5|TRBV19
CASSQGGGRKQETQYF
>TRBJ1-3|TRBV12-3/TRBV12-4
CASGRFSGNTIYF
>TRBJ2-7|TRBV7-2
CASSLTGREQYF
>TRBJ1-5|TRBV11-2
CASSADEGQPQHF
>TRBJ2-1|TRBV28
CASSGNNEQFF
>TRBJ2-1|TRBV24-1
CATSDPGTGSSKGVYNEQFF
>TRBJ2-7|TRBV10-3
CAISDGSSYEQYF
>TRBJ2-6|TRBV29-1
CSVARGGANVLTF
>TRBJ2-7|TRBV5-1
CASSLVGTGTYEQYF
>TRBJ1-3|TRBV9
CASSVTGFGNTIYF
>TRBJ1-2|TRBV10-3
CAISERDSSTSGTF
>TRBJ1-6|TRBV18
CASSPGQEGNSPLHF
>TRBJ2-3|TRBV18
CASSPPTWAGRADTQYF
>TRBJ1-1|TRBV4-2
CASSQDREHTEAFF
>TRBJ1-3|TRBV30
CAWSASIQGPSGNTIYF
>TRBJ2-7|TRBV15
CATSRAETYEQYF
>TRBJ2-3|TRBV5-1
CASSLLPSSRGLGTQYF
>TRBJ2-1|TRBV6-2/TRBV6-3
CASSLRSLYNEQFF
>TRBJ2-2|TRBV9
CASSHGTANTGELFF
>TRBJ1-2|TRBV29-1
CSVLQGAGYGYTF
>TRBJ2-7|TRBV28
CASSPTGTSSYEQYF
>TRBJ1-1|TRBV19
CASSPGRQYTEAFF
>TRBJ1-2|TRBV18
CASSPPGTRGDGYTF
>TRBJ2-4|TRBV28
CASSLELAKNIQYF
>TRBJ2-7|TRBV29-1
CSVEFGRYEQYF
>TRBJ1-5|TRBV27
CASSLQGSNQPQHF
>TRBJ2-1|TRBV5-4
CASSGGLAGGRREQFF
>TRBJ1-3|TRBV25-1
CASSELFPYSGNTIYF
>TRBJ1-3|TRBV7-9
CASSLASGQAGNTIYF
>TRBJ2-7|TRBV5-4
CASSPGHGSYEQYF
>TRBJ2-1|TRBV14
CASSQAAFYEQFF
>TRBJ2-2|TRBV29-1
CSAQTGGNTGELFF